These 26 T cell receptor beta chains were sequenced from one sample in a study of T-cell memory formation after mild COVID-19. TCRdb reanalysed the 5' RACE reads using MiXCR and keeps one entry per CDR3 protein. The sample contains about 130,000 distinct CDR3 sequences, about 15% of which appear only once. Specimen: PBMCs or a T cell subset sorted from them (not recorded which). Receptor source: an adult woman who had mild COVID-19 (a few samples of this study predate the infection). Cell type and time point are not known.

This clonotype was counted only a few times. The rearrangement links TRBV15 to TRBJ2-5; D perhaps matches TRBD1 (5 bases). The germline CDR1 and CDR2 sequences are LNHNV and YYDKDF (reference sequence). Trimming removed 3 bases at V and 7 bases at J, with 15 bases between. This CDR3 contains 14 residues. CDR3 bases: TGTGCCACCAGCAGTGGGGTGGGGCCGGGGACCCAGTACTTC. It codes for CATSSGVGPGTQYF.

Only a few counts were recorded for this clonotype. The chain carries TRBV7-8 and TRBJ2-2; TRBD2 matches 15 bases. The junction had 4 bases not matched to a gene; V was cut back by 5 bases and J by 6 bases. Germline-derived CDR1 and CDR2 are SGHVS and FQNEAQ. The CDR3 has 16 amino acids. This CDR3 reads CASSLGLAGGPGELFF. The CDR3 DNA follows: TGTGCCAGCAGCCTCGGACTAGCGGGAGGGCCCGGGGAGCTGTTTTTT. Looking up the rest from reference TRBV7-8 and TRBJ2-2 gives the full variable domain: GAGVSQSPRYKVAKRGQDVALRCDPISGHVSLFWYQQALGQGPEFLTYFQNEAQLDKSGLPSDRFFAERPEGSVSTLKIQRTQQEDSAVYLCASSLGLAGGPGELFFGEGSRLTVL.

CDR3 in amino acids: CASSLASSGTTDTQYF. In nucleotides, the CDR3 is TGTGCCAGCAGTTTAGCGTCTAGCGGGACCACAGATACGCAGTATTTT. The V call is TRBV12-3 or TRBV12-4, the J call TRBJ2-3; TRBD2 matches 9 bases. Trimming at V came to 0 bases and at J to 2 bases, leaving 3 bases not matched to a gene. The CDR3 runs to 16 residues.

The chain joins TRBV7-8 to TRBJ2-3; D is undetermined. CDR1 is SGHVS and CDR2 is FQNEAQ in the germline V gene. V lost 2 bases and J 5 bases, leaving 20 bases between the germline ends. The CDR3 has 17 residues. The CDR3 sequence: CASSLYTARRTIDTQYF. The CDR3 nucleotides are TGTGCCAGCAGCTTATATACTGCCCGACGAACGATAGATACGCAGTATTTT.

The genes are TRBV29-1 and TRBJ2-3; 8 bases align to TRBD2. Germline V gene data show CDR1 as SQVTM and CDR2 as ANQGSEA. Germline trimming cut 6 bases from V and 1 base from J; bases unmatched to any gene: 6. The length of the CDR3 is 14 residues. CDR3 nucleotide sequence: TGCAGCGTCTCTTACGGGAGGGGCACAGATACGCAGTATTTT. Translating it yields CSVSYGRGTDTQYF.

This chain connects TRBV7-3 to TRBJ1-6, with D possibly being TRBD1 (6 bases). The germline V gene has CDR1 SGHTA and CDR2 FQGTGA. The CDR3 is 14 residues long. The V and J ends lost 5 bases and 7 bases respectively, with 12 bases between them. CDR3 loop: CASSLGTPNSPLHF. Written as DNA, the CDR3 is TGTGCCAGCAGCCTGGGGACACCCAATTCACCCCTCCACTTT.

A few counts support this clonotype. The chain is built from TRBV13 and TRBJ2-7; maybe TRBD2 (5 bases). The CDR3 is 14 residues long. Trimming left V 0 bases short and J 4 bases short, with 10 bases between. Germline CDR1 and CDR2: PRHDT and FYEKMQ (reference sequence). DNA for the CDR3: TGTGCCAGCAGCTTAGGGGGGAGAGATTACGAGCAGTACTTC. Translation gives CASSLGGRDYEQYF. Using reference TRBV13 and TRBJ2-7 for the parts outside the CDR3, the full variable domain is AAGVIQSPRHLIKEKRETATLKCYPIPRHDTVYWYQQGPGQDPQFLISFYEKMQSDKGSIPDRFSAQQFSDYHSELNMSSLELGDSALYFCASSLGGRDYEQYFGPGTRLTVT.

The table lists this clonotype with a few counts. The V gene is TRBV9, the J gene TRBJ2-5; possibly TRBD1 for D (6 bases). The V gene's germline CDR1 is SGDLS and CDR2 YYNGEE. Trimming cost V 4 bases and J 5 bases, with 15 bases left between them. The length of the CDR3 is 14 residues. The CDR3 DNA follows: TGTGCCAGCAGCCCAGGGGATAGCTGGGAGACCCAGTACTTC. It is translated as CASSPGDSWETQYF.

V usage is TRBV20-1 and J usage is TRBJ2-2; D is uncertain. Germline CDR1 reads DFQATT; CDR2 reads SNEGSKA (reference sequence). Trimming shortened V by 3 bases and J by 6 bases, and 17 bases separated the two germline ends. The CDR3 is made up of 15 amino acids. Written as DNA, the CDR3 is TGCAGTGCTAGTAGCCACTCTTTTGGAGCCGGGGAGCTGTTTTTT. Protein: CSASSHSFGAGELFF.

The chain has TRBV6-2 or TRBV6-3 and TRBJ2-3, with D possibly being TRBD1 or TRBD2 (5 bases each). The V and J ends lost 4 bases and 4 bases respectively, with 21 bases between them. The CDR3 spans 17 residues. Germline V gene lookup returns CDR1 MNHEY and CDR2 SVGEGT. CDR3 nucleotides: TGTGCCAGCAGTTCCCCGTTCTTGGGGGTTTGGGCAGATACGCAGTATTTT. The encoded protein is CASSSPFLGVWADTQYF.

CDR3 nucleotides: TGTGCCAGCAGCTCGGGACTCGCAAGCTCCTACAATGAGCAGTTCTTC. Translated, it gives CASSSGLASSYNEQFF. The gene calls are TRBV7-3 and TRBJ2-1, with TRBD2 as a possible D gene (6 bases). Deletions cut 4 bases from V and 0 bases from J, with 13 bases between. Germline V gene sequence: CDR1 SGHTA, CDR2 FQGTGA. The CDR3 consists of 16 residues.

A few counts support this clonotype. The V gene is TRBV2, the J gene TRBJ2-4; possibly TRBD2 for D (6 bases). CDR3 length equals 17 residues. CDR1 and CDR2 (germline): SNHLY, FYNNEI. Trimming left V 3 bases short and J 0 bases short, with 15 bases between. DNA of the CDR3: TGTGCCAGCAGTGAGGAACCGGGGGTAGTAGCCAAAAACATTCAGTACTTC. It is translated as CASSEEPGVVAKNIQYF.

This clonotype was counted between two and nine times. The gene calls are TRBV18 and TRBJ2-1; D gene unclear. V dropped 1 base and J dropped 5 bases, with 9 bases sitting between them. Germline CDR1 KGHSH, CDR2 LQKENI. There are 14 residues in the CDR3. CDR3 nucleotides: TGTGCCAGCTCACCACTGGAGCGCCACAATGAGCAGTTCTTC. Amino acid sequence: CASSPLERHNEQFF.

This chain uses TRBV6-5 with TRBJ2-7; D might be TRBD1 (6 bases). This CDR3 has 17 residues. From germline, CDR1 is MNHEY and CDR2 SVGAGI. V was cut by 2 bases and J by 2 bases, with 19 bases left in between. The CDR3 DNA is TGTGCCAGCAGTTACCGCCTACAGGGATCTTCGACCTACGAGCAGTACTTC. Translation gives CASSYRLQGSSTYEQYF.

The CDR3, as DNA: TGTGCCAGCAGCCAAGATAGACGGGGATGGTACACTGAAGCTTTCTTT. This gives the protein CASSQDRRGWYTEAFF. This chain uses TRBV14 with TRBJ1-1; no firm D call. CDR3 length: 16 residues. V lost 0 bases, J lost 3 bases, and 14 bases lay in between. Germline CDR1 reads SGHDN; CDR2 reads FVKESK.

This clonotype was detected only a few times. The chain links TRBV21-1 to TRBJ2-2. TRBV21-1 is designated a pseudogene. The CDR3 covers 11 residues. CDR3 DNA: TGTGCCAGACATAACACCGGGGAGCTGTTTTTT. This encodes CARHNTGELFF.

The chain uses TRBV7-2 and TRBJ2-3; 12 bases are shared with TRBD2. V gave up 1 base and J gave up 6 bases; unmatched junction bases: 5. The CDR3 covers 16 residues. Germline CDR1 and CDR2: SGHTA and FQGNSA. In nucleotides, the CDR3 is TGTGCCAGCAGCTTAGTACTAGCGGGAGGTCATGATACGCAGTATTTT. Its protein product is CASSLVLAGGHDTQYF.

In this sample, this clonotype turned up a few times. CDR3 protein: CATAGQTGRRWYF. CDR3 sequence (DNA): TGTGCCACCGCTGGACAGACGGGGCGGCGGTGGTATTTT. V is TRBV24-1 and J is TRBJ2-3, with D perhaps matching TRBD1 (6 bases). Between the trimmed V and J ends, which lost 9 bases and 14 bases, there was a span of 23 bases. The CDR3 totals 13 residues. Germline V lookup: CDR1 KGHDR, CDR2 SFDVKD.

The chain joins TRBV19 to TRBJ2-6; D uncertain. Trimming took off 3 bases at V and 0 bases at J, with 6 bases between the two ends. The CDR3 has 15 amino acids. Germline V CDR1 and CDR2: LNHDA, SQIVND (reference sequence). In nucleotides, the CDR3 is TGTGCCAGTAGTATCTCTAGCTCTGGGGCCAACGTCCTGACTTTC. Translating gives CASSISSSGANVLTF.

This clonotype was counted at least ten times. The chain employs TRBV7-8 and TRBJ2-7; 10 bases agree with TRBD1. V trimming: 6 bases; J trimming: 0 bases; junction bases outside the gene matches: 2. This CDR3 contains 14 residues. Germline V gives CDR1 SGHVS, CDR2 FQNEAQ. The CDR3 loop is CASRRDRGSYEQYF. The DNA of the CDR3 is TGTGCCAGCAGACGGGACAGGGGCTCCTACGAGCAGTACTTC.

The chain joins TRBV12-3 or TRBV12-4 to TRBJ2-7, with 7 bases lining up with TRBD1. The CDR3 runs 15 residues. After removal of 4 bases from V and 7 bases from J, the junction contained 13 bases not matched to a gene. CDR3 bases: TGTGCCAGCAGTTCGACCCGGGACAGATCCTTTGAGCAGTACTTC. Translation gives CASSSTRDRSFEQYF.

There are a few counts of this clonotype. J is TRBJ2-5 and V is TRBV7-9; TRBD2 aligns across 11 bases. Per the germline V gene, CDR1 is SEHNR and CDR2 is FQNEAQ (reference sequence). The CDR3 is 15 residues long. V shed 6 bases and J 3 bases; nucleotides not matched to a gene: 6. CDR3 nucleotide sequence: TGTGCCAGCAGACTTAGCGGGGGGGCCAAAGAGACCCAGTACTTC. It is translated as CASRLSGGAKETQYF.

The rearrangement joins TRBV5-6 to TRBJ2-7, with 12 positions matching TRBD2. V shed 2 bases, J shed 2 bases, and the junction held 2 bases outside the gene matches. From germline, CDR1 is SGHDT and CDR2 YYEEEE. The CDR3 consists of 15 residues. This CDR3 is CASSFRTSGTYEQYF. The CDR3 DNA follows: TGTGCCAGCAGCTTCAGGACTAGCGGGACCTACGAGCAGTACTTC.

The chain recombines TRBV11-2 with TRBJ2-7, with TRBD1 matching over 7 bases. V lost 2 bases, J lost 0 bases, and 7 bases stayed unmatched. CDR1 SGHAT and CDR2 FQNNGV come from the germline V gene. The CDR3 contains 16 residues. CDR3 DNA sequence: TGTGCCAGCAGCTTATTAATAGGACAGGACTCCTACGAGCAGTACTTC. This encodes CASSLLIGQDSYEQYF. Full variable domain (missing parts from reference TRBV11-2 and TRBJ2-7): EAGVAQSPRYKIIEKRQSVAFWCNPISGHATLYWYQQILGQGPKLLIQFQNNGVVDDSQLPKDRFSAERLKGVDSTLKIQPAKLEDSAVYLCASSLLIGQDSYEQYFGPGTRLTVT.

This chain uses TRBV6-5 with TRBJ1-3; D perhaps matches TRBD1 (6 bases). With 5 bases removed from V and 4 bases from J, the gap between germline ends came to 12 bases. This CDR3 has 14 amino acids. Per germline, CDR1 MNHEY and CDR2 SVGAGI. The CDR3 DNA follows: TGTGCCAGCAGTCACCCGGGACAAGGAAACACCATATATTTT. Translating gives CASSHPGQGNTIYF.

A few counts support this clonotype. The chain uses TRBV4-3 and TRBJ2-7; D is perhaps TRBD1 or TRBD2 (5 bases each). CDR1 is LGHNA, CDR2 YSLEER, per germline. Trimming pared 3 bases from V and 2 bases from J, leaving 14 bases between. The CDR3 spans 15 residues. The CDR3 here is CASSQQMGEPYEQYF. The CDR3 DNA reads TGCGCCAGCAGCCAGCAGATGGGGGAGCCCTACGAGCAGTACTTC.